A selection of T cell receptor beta chains follows, all from one sample in a study of blood T cell repertoires in COVID-19. Method: immunoSEQ multiplex PCR; TCRdb's copy keeps in-frame clones and lacks some. The table shows a few hundred thousand clones, with 80% occurring only once. Sequencing used PBMCs or T cells enriched from blood (not recorded which). Receptor source: a woman aged 40 to 50 with acute COVID-19. Both conserved end residues are part of each CDR3. The order of the fields is CDR3 length, J gene, V gene, D gene, clone size, CDR3 DNA, CDR3 protein. A D gene is named only where the DNA matches it firmly. Part of the rows lack a size; the others show once, few, many or a class for expanded clones.

15	TRBJ1-4	TRBV11-2	.	.	TGTGCCAGCAGCCCCCAGGGGTTTTCTAATGAAAAACTGTTTTTT	CASSPQGFSNEKLFF
15	TRBJ1-5	TRBV7-7	TRBD1	few	TGTGCTAGCAGCATCTACAGGGGGCGCGAACAGCCCCAGCATTTT	CASSIYRGREQPQHF
15	TRBJ2-4	TRBV5-4	TRBD1	once	TGTGCCAGCGGTACAGGGGGCGCTGCCAAAAACATTCAGTACTTC	CASGTGGAAKNIQYF
15	TRBJ1-2	TRBV27	TRBD1	.	TGTGCCAGCAGTTTAGCAGGGGGTGTTTCTTTTGGCTACACCTTC	CASSLAGGVSFGYTF
14	TRBJ1-5	TRBV6-5	TRBD1	.	TGTGCCAGCAGTACCGACAGGGCCAGAACCCCCCAGCATTTT	CASSTDRARTPQHF
15	TRBJ2-2	TRBV5-4	.	.	TGTGCCAGCAGCTTACAGGGCCCTGACACCGGGGAGCTGTTTTTT	CASSLQGPDTGELFF
12	TRBJ2-7	TRBV28	.	once	TGTGCCAGCAGTGGTGGTACGAGCGAGCAGTACTTC	CASSGGTSEQYF
17	TRBJ1-2	TRBV2	.	.	TGTGCCAGCAGTGACGGTGGGCCAGGGTCTAATAACTATGGCTACACCTTC	CASSDGGPGSNNYGYTF
16	TRBJ2-1	TRBV14	.	.	TGTGCCAGCAGCCAAGTAACTACTGTCTCCTACAATGAGCAGTTCTTC	CASSQVTTVSYNEQFF
15	TRBJ1-5	TRBV10-2	TRBD1	.	TGCGCCAGCAAACAGGGGTTGGGGCGTGGGCAGCCCCAGCATTTT	CASKQGLGRGQPQHF
11	TRBJ2-1	TRBV20-1	.	.	TGCAGTGCTGGCCTCAGATCTGAGCAGTTCTTC	CSAGLRSEQFF
15	TRBJ1-2	TRBV5-1	TRBD1	.	TGCGCCAGCAGCTTCGACAGGGGAAGTAACTATGGCTACACCTTC	CASSFDRGSNYGYTF
15	TRBJ1-1	TRBV9	.	.	TGTGCCAGCAGCGTAGACCCCCAGCGGAACACTGAAGCTTTCTTT	CASSVDPQRNTEAFF
15	TRBJ2-3	TRBV28	.	.	TGTGCCAGCAACCCCGGGGGGCAGATCACAGATACGCAGTATTTT	CASNPGGQITDTQYF
15	TRBJ2-2	TRBV4-1	.	.	TGCGCCAGCAGCCAAGGAGGGCTTTACACCGGGGAGCTGTTTTTT	CASSQGGLYTGELFF
15	TRBJ2-1	TRBV7-2	TRBD2	.	TGTGCCAGCAGCTTAGGGACTAGCGGGTACAATGAGCAGTTCTTC	CASSLGTSGYNEQFF
14	TRBJ1-5	TRBV3-1/TRBV3-2	TRBD1	few	TGTGCCAGCAGCACAAGACAGGGGGCAAAGCCCCAGCATTTT	CASSTRQGAKPQHF
15	TRBJ2-1	TRBV5-1	TRBD2	.	TGCGCCAGCAGAAGCCCAGGACTAGCGGGGCTTGAGCAGTTCTTC	CASRSPGLAGLEQFF